This T cell receptor (beta chain) was sequenced in a study of T cells in Graves' hyperthyroidism and ophthalmopathy. Looking at the study overall: Blood was drawn when the patient was first diagnosed and still untreated. Study-wide findings and caveats: Blood shared most expanded thyroid clonotypes above 0.001.

RNA transcripts gave rise to amplified TCR beta CDR3 regions. First-round RT-PCR with HTBI primers amplified the TCR CDR3 region. TCRdb analysed the multiplex PCR reads with MiXCR anew, one entry per CDR3 protein. Here the sample spans approximately 590,000 distinct CDR3 sequences, more than 15% being singletons. Newly diagnosed hyperthyroidism, duration under 2 months, in patients aged 18 to 65. Patients were excluded for uncontrolled infection, other autoimmune disease, pregnancy or lactation. About this clonotype: The target antigen is unknown.

Sequencing was done on a sample of blood. The receptor was derived from a young woman with Graves' hyperthyroidism.

The CDR3 loop is CASRSGLAGVGSDTQYF. The CDR3 coding sequence is TGCGCCAGCAGGTCAGGACTAGCGGGAGTTGGGTCAGATACGCAGTATTTT. The V gene is TRBV10-2, the J gene TRBJ2-3; 13 bases fit TRBD2. The V and J ends lost 6 bases and 4 bases, in that order; junction bases with no gene match: 10. Germline lookup yields CDR1 WSHSY and CDR2 SAAADI. CDR3 length: 17 amino acids.